These 8 T cell receptor beta chains came from one sample sequenced in a study of human T cells and chemical hapten exposure. Extraction yielded total RNA from whole blood (unfractionated). TCRdb re-analysed the 5' RACE reads in MiXCR, keeping a single row per CDR3 protein. The data contain 120,000 to 150,000 distinct CDR3 sequences, around 4.1% of them singletons. Receptors originate from a female donor in good health.

This clonotype was found many times. The V and J genes are TRBV15 and TRBJ2-3; 11 nucleotides match TRBD2. This CDR3 is 15 amino acids long. In germline, CDR1 is LNHNV, CDR2 YYDKDF (reference sequence). Unmatched junction bases numbered 8, after V lost 3 bases and J lost 9 bases. DNA for the CDR3: TGTGCCACCAGCAGGAGGGGGACTAGCGGAGCAACGCAGTATTTT. Translated: CATSRRGTSGATQYF.

The V call is TRBV5-1, the J call TRBJ1-6; D is uncertain. The germline V gene encodes CDR1 SGHRS and CDR2 YFSETQ. V gave up 7 bases and J gave up 9 bases, with 11 bases separating them. CDR3 length: 12 residues. The DNA of the CDR3 is TGCGCCAGCGGGGAAGGCGGTTCACCCCTCCACTTT. Residues: CASGEGGSPLHF. Variable domain in full (rest from reference TRBV5-1 and TRBJ1-6): KAGVTQTPRYLIKTRGQQVTLSCSPISGHRSVSWYQQTPGQGLQFLFEYFSETQRNKGNFPGRFSGRQFSNSRSEMNVSTLELGDSALYLCASGEGGSPLHFGNGTRLTVT.

This clonotype was found many times. The chain combines TRBV12-3 or TRBV12-4 with TRBJ1-2; D not resolved. CDR3 size: 13 residues. Trimming pared 6 bases from V and 4 bases from J, leaving 12 bases between. In DNA, the CDR3 is TGTGCCAGCAGGCCGGGTCGGGTCTATGGCTACACCTTC. Its protein product is CASRPGRVYGYTF.

This clonotype was counted ten times or more. V and J are TRBV20-1 and TRBJ1-6, with D hard to call. This CDR3 comprises 14 residues. Trimming removed 6 bases at V and 9 bases at J, with 18 bases between. Germline V gene lookup returns CDR1 DFQATT and CDR2 SNEGSKA (reference sequence). The CDR3 region is CSAEDRGGGSPLHF. CDR3 DNA: TGCAGTGCCGAGGACCGGGGAGGAGGTTCACCCCTCCACTTT.

On this clonotype itself: This sequence may be a read error, since a much larger clone differs from it by one base. Given the absence of the conserved phenylalanine or tryptophan at the CDR3 end, a read error is likely. The chain is built from TRBV7-9 and TRBJ1-2; a weak D match, TRBD1 (6 bases). The length of the CDR3 is 13 residues. The V end lost 6 bases, the J end lost 6 bases, and 14 bases lay between the germline ends. Germline V CDR1 and CDR2: SEHNR, FQNEAQ (reference sequence). The CDR3 reads CASSLQGGDGYTL. The CDR3 DNA reads as TGTGCCAGCAGTCTACAAGGGGGAGATGGCTACACCCTC.

This chain uses TRBV6-5 with TRBJ1-1; 9 nucleotides agree with TRBD1. Germline trimming cut 7 bases from V and 4 bases from J; bases unmatched to any gene: 4. The germline V gene encodes CDR1 MNHEY and CDR2 SVGAGI. The CDR3 runs 13 residues. The CDR3 region is CASTRQGGTEAFF. For the CDR3, the DNA is TGTGCCAGCACCAGACAGGGGGGCACTGAAGCTTTCTTT.

This clonotype was counted many times. The chain recombines TRBV5-5 with TRBJ1-2; the match to TRBD1 covers 8 bases. The CDR3 spans 14 residues. Germline trimming cut 4 bases from V and 8 bases from J; bases unmatched to any gene: 10. Germline V gene sequence: CDR1 SGHKS, CDR2 YYEKEE (reference sequence). The CDR3 spells CASSTGQGVGGYTF. CDR3 DNA sequence: TGTGCCAGCAGCACAGGACAGGGAGTGGGCGGCTACACCTTC.

Many counts were recorded for this clonotype. The gene calls are TRBV5-1 and TRBJ2-3; TRBD2 matches at 11 bases. CDR1 and CDR2 from the germline V gene are SGHRS and YFSETQ. V was pared by 8 bases and J by 4 bases, with 9 bases of the junction left unmatched. This CDR3 has 15 residues. CDR3 region: CASRRSGGAPDTQYF. The CDR3 DNA is TGCGCCAGTAGGCGTAGCGGGGGGGCCCCAGATACGCAGTATTTT.